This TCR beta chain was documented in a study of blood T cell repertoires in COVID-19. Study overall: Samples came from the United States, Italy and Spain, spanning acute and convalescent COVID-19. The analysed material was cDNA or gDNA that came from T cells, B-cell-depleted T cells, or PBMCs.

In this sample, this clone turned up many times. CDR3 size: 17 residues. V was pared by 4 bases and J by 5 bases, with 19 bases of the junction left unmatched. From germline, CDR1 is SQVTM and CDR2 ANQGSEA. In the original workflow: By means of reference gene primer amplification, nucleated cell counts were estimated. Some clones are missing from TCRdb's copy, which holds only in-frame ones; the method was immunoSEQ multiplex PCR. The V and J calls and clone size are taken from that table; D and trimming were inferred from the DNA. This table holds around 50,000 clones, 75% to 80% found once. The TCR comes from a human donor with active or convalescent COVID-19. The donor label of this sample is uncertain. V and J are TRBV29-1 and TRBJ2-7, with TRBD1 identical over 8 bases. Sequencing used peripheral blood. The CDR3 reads CSVGPESGGREFNEQYF. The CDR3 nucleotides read TGCAGCGTTGGACCTGAGTCAGGGGGCAGAGAGTTTAACGAGCAGTACTTC.